A single sample gave rise to the 4 T cell receptor beta chains below, sequenced in a study of blood T cell repertoires in COVID-19. The method was immunoSEQ multiplex PCR; TCRdb's version includes in-frame clones alone and lacks a portion of them. The sample carries 300,000 to 400,000 clones, approximately 87% recorded once. Sequenced sample: peripheral blood. The source of these receptors is a woman in her sixties or seventies with COVID-19, enrolled during active disease.

V is TRBV5-5 and J is TRBJ1-2, with D perhaps TRBD1 (6 bases). CDR1 SGHKS and CDR2 YYEKEE come from the germline V gene (reference sequence). V was shortened by 0 bases and J by 0 bases, with 9 bases between the two germline ends. The CDR3 loop spans 15 amino acids. Here the CDR3 DNA reads TGTGCCAGCAGCTTGGTTCCAGGGGCTAACTATGGCTACACCTTC. It encodes CASSLVPGANYGYTF.

This chain connects TRBV7-6 to TRBJ2-2, with D maybe TRBD1 (8 bases). The CDR3 is 16 amino acids. Germline lookup yields CDR1 SGHVS and CDR2 FNYEAQ. Trimming took 7 bases from V and 5 from J, leaving 20 bases between them. This CDR3 is CASTRGVQGGTGELFF. CDR3 coding DNA: TGTGCCAGCACCCGGGGGGTACAGGGGGGAACCGGGGAGCTGTTTTTT.

The V call is TRBV7-2, the J call TRBJ1-5, with 7 bases matching TRBD1. The length of the CDR3 is 13 residues. Germline CDR1 is SGHTA and CDR2 is FQGNSA. J gave up 7 bases and V 5 bases, and 5 bases lay outside the gene matches. In nucleotides, the CDR3 is TGTGCCAGCAGCAGGGACAGAAGACAGCCCCAGCATTTT. This gives the protein CASSRDRRQPQHF.

J is TRBJ2-7 and V is TRBV12-5, with 10 bases matching TRBD1. The CDR3 length is 15 residues. V shed 7 bases, J shed 5 bases, and the junction held 11 bases outside the gene matches. CDR1 and CDR2 from the germline V gene are LGHNT and FRNRAP. This chain's CDR3 is CASAPPDRGPDEQYF. In DNA, the CDR3 is TGTGCTAGTGCCCCACCAGACAGGGGGCCGGACGAGCAGTACTTC.